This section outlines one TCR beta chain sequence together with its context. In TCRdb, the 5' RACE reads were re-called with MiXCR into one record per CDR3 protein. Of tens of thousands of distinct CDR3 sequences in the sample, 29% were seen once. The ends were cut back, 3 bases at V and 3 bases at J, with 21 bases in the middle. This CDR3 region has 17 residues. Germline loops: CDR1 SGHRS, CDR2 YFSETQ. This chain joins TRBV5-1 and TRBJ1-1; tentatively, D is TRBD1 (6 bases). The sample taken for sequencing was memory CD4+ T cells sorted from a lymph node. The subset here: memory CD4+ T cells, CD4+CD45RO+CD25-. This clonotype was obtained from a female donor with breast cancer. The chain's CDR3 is CASSSATGGKPHTEAFF. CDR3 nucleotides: TGCGCCAGCAGCTCGGCTACGGGGGGCAAACCCCACACTGAAGCTTTCTTT.